One TCR beta chain is described in this entry. This record belongs to a study of blood T cell repertoires in COVID-19. Overall study: PBMCs, B-cell-depleted T cells, or T cells provided the cDNA or gDNA that made up the material.

The germline gives CDR1 SGHTA, CDR2 FQGNSA. V was shortened by 5 bases and J by 0 bases, with 7 bases between the two germline ends. This CDR3 is built from 13 residues. Some clones are missing from TCRdb's copy, which holds only in-frame ones; the method was immunoSEQ multiplex PCR. The sample lists roughly 330,000 clones; 80% to 90% were seen once. The specimen sequenced was peripheral blood. This receptor was taken from a man younger than 35 who had recovered from COVID-19. The chain has TRBV7-2 and TRBJ1-1; D call uncertain. The CDR3 spells CASSAGMNTEAFF. The CDR3 region has the DNA TGTGCCAGCAGCGCGGGCATGAACACTGAAGCTTTCTTT.